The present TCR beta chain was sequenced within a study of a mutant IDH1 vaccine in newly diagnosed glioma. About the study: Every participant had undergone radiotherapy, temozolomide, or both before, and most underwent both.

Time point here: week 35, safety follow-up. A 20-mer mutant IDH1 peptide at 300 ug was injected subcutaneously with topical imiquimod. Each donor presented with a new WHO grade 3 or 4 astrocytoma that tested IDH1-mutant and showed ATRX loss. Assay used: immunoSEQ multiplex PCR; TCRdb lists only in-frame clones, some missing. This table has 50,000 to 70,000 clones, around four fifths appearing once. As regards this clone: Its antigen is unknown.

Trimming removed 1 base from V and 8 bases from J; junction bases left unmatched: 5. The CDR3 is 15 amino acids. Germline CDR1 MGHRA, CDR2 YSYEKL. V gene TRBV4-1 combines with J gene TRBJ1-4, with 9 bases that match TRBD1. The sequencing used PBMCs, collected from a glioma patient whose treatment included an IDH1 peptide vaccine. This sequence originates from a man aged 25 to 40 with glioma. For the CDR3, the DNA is TGCGCCAGCAGCCAAGGGGACAGGGACGACGAAAAACTGTTTTTT. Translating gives CASSQGDRDDEKLFF.